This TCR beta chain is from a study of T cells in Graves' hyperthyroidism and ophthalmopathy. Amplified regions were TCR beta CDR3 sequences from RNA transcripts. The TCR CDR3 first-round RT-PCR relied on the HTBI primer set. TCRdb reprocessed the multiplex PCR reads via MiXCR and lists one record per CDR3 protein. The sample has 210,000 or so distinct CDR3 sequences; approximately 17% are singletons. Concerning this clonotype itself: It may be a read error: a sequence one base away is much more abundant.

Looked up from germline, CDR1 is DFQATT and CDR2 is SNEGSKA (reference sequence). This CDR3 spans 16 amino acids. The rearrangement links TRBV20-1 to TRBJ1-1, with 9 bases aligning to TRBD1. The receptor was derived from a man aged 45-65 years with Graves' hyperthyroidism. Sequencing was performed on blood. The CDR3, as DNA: TGCGGTGCCAGTCATACAGGGGGCGCCGGTAGTACTGAAGCTTTCTTT. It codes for CGASHTGGAGSTEAFF.